Below are 8 T cell receptor beta chains sequenced from a single sample in a study of CD8+CD57+ T cells in acquired aplastic anemia. An expansion of CD8+CD57+ cells by flow cytometry had been shown in patients chosen for sequencing. Genomic DNA templated the TCR beta VDJ and CDR3 profiling. TCRdb fed the reads into MiXCR, producing one record per CDR3 protein. The repertoire holds 150,000 or so distinct CDR3 sequences, with roughly 45% as singletons. The specimen was sorted CD4+, CD8+, or CD8+CD57+ T cells (not recorded which) from PBMCs. The receptors stem from a human donor with aplastic anemia.

This clonotype was counted once. Germline and junction disagree at one end, which may indicate a read error. The rearrangement links TRBV29-1 to TRBJ2-1, with D tentatively TRBD2 (5 bases). Germline loops: CDR1 SQVTM, CDR2 ANQGSEA. CDR3 size: 13 residues. The CDR3 protein is CSVDSSSYNERSF. CDR3 DNA: TGCAGCGTGGACTCGAGCTCCTACAATGAGCGGTCCTTC.

The rearrangement joins TRBV20-1 to TRBJ2-5; D not resolved. The CDR3 loop spans 12 amino acids. Germline V gene lookup returns CDR1 DFQATT and CDR2 SNEGSKA (reference sequence). The ends were cut back, 0 bases at V and 5 bases at J, with 7 bases in the middle. CDR3 DNA sequence: TGCAGTGCTAGAGATCTCCGGGAGACCCAGTACTTC. Its translation: CSARDLRETQYF.

The chain couples TRBV29-1 to TRBJ2-5; D call uncertain. CDR3 length: 10 residues. Germline V gene data show CDR1 as SQVTM and CDR2 as ANQGSEA. Trimming cost V 4 bases and J 7 bases, with 7 bases left between them. The CDR3 coding sequence is TGCAGCGTTGGGACCGGGACCCAGTACTTC. It specifies CSVGTGTQYF.

In this sample, this clonotype turned up many times. The V gene is TRBV7-2, the J gene TRBJ1-2; D uncertain. Germline V gene data show CDR1 as SGHTA and CDR2 as FQGNSA. This CDR3 is built from 14 residues. V was clipped by 1 base and J by 3 bases, with 9 bases between them. The CDR3 coding sequence is TGTGCCAGCAGCTTAGGGGGTTGGTACTATGGCTACACCTTC. It encodes CASSLGGWYYGYTF.

In the case of this clonotype: Just one base apart from a much larger clone, this may be a read error. The V call is TRBV6-1, the J call TRBJ1-2; 11 bases are shared with TRBD1. This CDR3 is built from 13 residues. From germline, CDR1 is MNHNS and CDR2 SASEGT. V gave up 6 bases and J gave up 4 bases; unmatched junction bases: 1. CDR3 region: CASRGTGGYGYTF. The CDR3 coding sequence is TGTGCCAGCAGAGGGACAGGGGGCTATGGCTACACCTTC.

The chain links TRBV14 to TRBJ1-6; D ambiguous. CDR3 length equals 14 residues. Germline lookup yields CDR1 SGHDN and CDR2 FVKESK. Trimming pared 1 base from V and 8 bases from J, leaving 9 bases between. CDR3 sequence (DNA): TGTGCCAGCAGCCAAGGGTGGCCGGATTCACCCCTCCACTTT. It codes for CASSQGWPDSPLHF.

In this sample, this clonotype turned up many times. The chain employs TRBV7-2 and TRBJ1-5, with D maybe TRBD1 (5 bases). CDR3 length equals 13 residues. Trimming shortened V by 2 bases and J by 12 bases, and 14 bases separated the two germline ends. The germline V gene has CDR1 SGHTA and CDR2 FQGNSA. CDR3 residues: CASSLSLGQGQHF. The CDR3 DNA follows: TGTGCCAGCAGCTTAAGTCTGGGCCAGGGCCAGCATTTT. Based on the CDR3 plus reference TRBV7-2 and TRBJ1-5, the full variable domain is GAGVSQSPSNKVTEKGKDVELRCDPISGHTALYWYRQSLGQGLEFLIYFQGNSAPDKSGLPSDRFSAERTGGSVSTLTIQRTQQEDSAVYLCASSLSLGQGQHFGDGTRLSIL.

The rearrangement uses TRBV11-3 and TRBJ2-1; TRBD1 agrees at 8 bases. Trimming at V came to 5 bases and at J to 6 bases, leaving 6 bases not matched to a gene. Germline CDR1 and CDR2: SGHNT and YENEEA. The CDR3 is 14 residues long. CDR3 loop: CASSPPGQGNEQFF. In DNA form, the CDR3 reads TGTGCCAGCAGCCCCCCCGGACAGGGCAATGAGCAGTTCTTC.